These 17 T cell receptor beta chains came from one sample sequenced in a study of blood T cell repertoires in COVID-19. TCRdb's table, derived via immunoSEQ multiplex PCR, lists solely in-frame clones and lacks some. The sample lists roughly 250,000 clones, 65% to 85% occurring once. The sequencing input was peripheral blood. The receptor source for this set is a person between 65 and 80 years old with COVID-19, enrolled during active disease.

The chain is built from TRBV19 and TRBJ2-1, with 7 positions matching TRBD1. CDR1 is LNHDA and CDR2 is SQIVND in the germline V gene (reference sequence). V lost 6 bases, J lost 4 bases, and 9 bases stayed unmatched. This CDR3 contains 15 residues. CDR3 sequence reads: CASRRQRQGYNEQFF. The CDR3, as DNA: TGTGCCAGTAGACGCCAACGACAGGGATACAATGAGCAGTTCTTC.

The rearrangement joins TRBV10-3 to TRBJ2-1, with D possibly being TRBD1 (6 bases). This CDR3 has 13 residues. Germline V lookup: CDR1 ENHRY, CDR2 SYGVKD. Trimming took 5 bases from V and 2 from J, leaving 7 bases between them. The CDR3 bases are TGTGCCATCAGTAGGGACACCTACAATGAGCAGTTCTTC. It yields the protein CAISRDTYNEQFF.

The CDR3 is CAWSADSLPTF. The DNA of the CDR3 is TGTGCCTGGAGTGCCGACAGCCTCCCCACCTTC. The chain couples TRBV30 to TRBJ1-2, with D possibly TRBD1 on 5 matching bases. CDR1 is GTSNPN, CDR2 SVGIG, per germline (reference sequence). With 1 base removed from V and 13 bases from J, the gap between germline ends came to 13 bases. This CDR3 spans 11 amino acids.

The chain links TRBV11-2 to TRBJ2-7, with 7 bases fitting TRBD2. Trimming at V came to 5 bases and at J to 6 bases, leaving 4 bases not matched to a gene. Germline V gives CDR1 SGHAT, CDR2 FQNNGV. This CDR3 is 12 amino acids long. DNA for the CDR3: TGTGCCAGCAGCCCACTAGCGTCCGAGCAGTACTTC. Amino acid sequence: CASSPLASEQYF.

The genes are TRBV7-2 and TRBJ1-3, with a possible D match to TRBD1 (5 bases). Germline CDR1 reads SGHTA; CDR2 reads FQGNSA. This CDR3 comprises 15 residues. V was pared by 4 bases and J by 6 bases, with 16 bases between. In DNA, the CDR3 is TGTGCCAGCAGCTGGGGGGTAAATAATCCAAACACCATATATTTT. This gives the protein CASSWGVNNPNTIYF.

V usage is TRBV6-5 and J usage is TRBJ2-1, with 7 bases aligning to TRBD1. The germline V gene encodes CDR1 MNHEY and CDR2 SVGAGI. With 6 bases clipped from V and 4 bases from J, the junction kept 9 bases outside the gene matches. This CDR3 comprises 15 residues. In DNA, the CDR3 is TGTGCCAGCAGGCTCCCGACAGGGCAATACAATGAGCAGTTCTTC. Translated, it gives CASRLPTGQYNEQFF.

The table lists this clone with a few counts. The chain has TRBV7-2 and TRBJ1-5, with TRBD1 as a possible D gene (5 bases). CDR1 SGHTA and CDR2 FQGNSA come from the germline V gene. Trimming took 6 bases from V and 0 from J, leaving 6 bases between them. This CDR3 is 13 amino acids long. CDR3 amino acids: CASRQDSNQPQHF. The CDR3 coding sequence is TGTGCCAGCAGACAGGATAGCAATCAGCCCCAGCATTTT.

A note on this clone: Other nucleotide sequences in the sample specify the same CDR3. This chain connects TRBV28 to TRBJ1-5; 10 nucleotides line up with TRBD1. Germline V gene lookup returns CDR1 MDHEN and CDR2 SYDVKM. This CDR3 has 14 amino acids. J was trimmed by 5 bases and V by 3 bases; bases with no gene match: 1. The CDR3 coding sequence is TGTGCCAGCAGTTTGGACAGGGGGTATCAGCCCCAGCATTTT. This encodes CASSLDRGYQPQHF.

V and J are TRBV7-2 and TRBJ2-2; 8 bases are a match to TRBD2. After removal of 4 bases from V and 6 bases from J, the junction contained 10 bases not matched to a gene. Germline values: CDR1 SGHTA, CDR2 FQGNSA. This CDR3 spans 16 amino acids. Written as DNA, the CDR3 is TGTGCCAGCAGCTCCCGCCCTGGACTAGCTGCCGGGGAGCTGTTTTTT. The encoded protein is CASSSRPGLAAGELFF.

This clone was recorded many times. This chain joins TRBV9 and TRBJ2-2; D unresolved. This CDR3 has 14 residues. CDR1 SGDLS and CDR2 YYNGEE come from the germline V gene. With 3 bases removed from V and 5 bases from J, the gap between germline ends came to 11 bases. The CDR3 is CASSGSSRTGELFF. The CDR3 DNA is TGTGCCAGCAGCGGTAGTAGCCGAACCGGGGAGCTGTTTTTT.

This chain uses TRBV2 with TRBJ2-5; D possibly corresponds to TRBD1 (6 bases). The CDR3 totals 16 residues. With 6 bases removed from V and 2 bases from J, the gap between germline ends came to 19 bases. The germline V gene encodes CDR1 SNHLY and CDR2 FYNNEI. The CDR3 sequence: CASRTTRTVRQETQYF. The CDR3 DNA reads TGTGCCAGCAGAACCACCAGGACAGTTAGGCAAGAGACCCAGTACTTC.

V is TRBV18 and J is TRBJ2-7; the match to TRBD1 covers 9 bases. V gave up 2 bases and J gave up 3 bases; unmatched junction bases: 5. The CDR3 length is 15 residues. The germline V gene has CDR1 KGHSH and CDR2 LQKENI. The CDR3 region has the DNA TGTGCCAGCTCACCAACCGGGACAGGGTTCTACGAGCAGTACTTC. Translation: CASSPTGTGFYEQYF.

This chain links TRBV4-3 with TRBJ1-5, with TRBD1 matching 7 bases. The V segment lost 1 base and the J segment 0 bases; nucleotides outside the gene matches: 21. Looked up from germline, CDR1 is LGHNA and CDR2 is YSLEER. The CDR3 length is 22 residues. The CDR3 region is CASSQVQGGCRFSRSSNQPQHF. The CDR3 coding sequence is TGCGCCAGCAGCCAAGTTCAAGGGGGCTGTCGGTTTTCGAGGTCTAGCAATCAGCCCCAGCATTTT.

The CDR3 nucleotides are TGTGCCATCAGTCCTCAGATCGGGGTCGCCTACGAGCAGTACTTC. Amino acid sequence: CAISPQIGVAYEQYF. J is TRBJ2-7 and V is TRBV10-3; a possible D gene is TRBD2 (5 bases). This CDR3 is 15 amino acids long. CDR1 and CDR2 (germline): ENHRY, SYGVKD. V was shortened by 5 bases and J by 2 bases, with 16 bases between the two germline ends.

The V gene is TRBV9, the J gene TRBJ2-3; 10 nucleotides align to TRBD2. Per the germline V gene, CDR1 is SGDLS and CDR2 is YYNGEE. The CDR3 sequence is 19 residues long. V shed 0 bases and J 0 bases; nucleotides not matched to a gene: 10. DNA for the CDR3: TGTGCCAGCAGCGTAGGAGGTAGCGGGGGGTCCTCTAGCACAGATACGCAGTATTTT. Translation: CASSVGGSGGSSSTDTQYF.

Only one count was recorded for this clone. This rearrangement joins TRBV4-1 to TRBJ2-7, with D possibly matching TRBD2 (5 bases). V lost 4 bases and J lost 6, with 22 bases in between. This CDR3 is 16 amino acids long. Germline-derived CDR1 and CDR2 are MGHRA and YSYEKL. The CDR3 nucleotides read TGCGCCAGCAGCCCGACTCCCGGGAACAGTGGGTTCGAGCAGTACTTC. Protein sequence: CASSPTPGNSGFEQYF.

The rearrangement links TRBV5-6 to TRBJ2-3; 7 bases agree with TRBD2. The CDR3 is 15 residues long. Germline V gene data show CDR1 as SGHDT and CDR2 as YYEEEE. Trimming at V came to 0 bases and at J to 1 base, leaving 2 bases not matched to a gene. The CDR3 reads CASSLVAGGTDTQYF. The CDR3 DNA reads TGTGCCAGCAGCTTGGTCGCGGGAGGCACAGATACGCAGTATTTT.